The 26 T cell receptor beta chains given below trace back to one sample, sequenced in a study of cytomegalovirus exposure and HLA in healthy donors. The method was immunoSEQ multiplex PCR; TCRdb's version includes in-frame clones alone and lacks a portion of them. The sample records fewer than 130,000 clones, about 92% being singletons. The sample taken for sequencing was PBMCs. The receptors shown here come from a young woman in good health and CMV-seronegative.

The rearrangement uses TRBV4-3 and TRBJ2-7; TRBD1 might be the D (5 bases). Germline CDR1 LGHNA, CDR2 YSLEER. The CDR3 is 13 residues long. Trimming left V 2 bases short and J 3 bases short, with 8 bases between. This chain's CDR3 is CASSQYDSYEQYF. In nucleotides, the CDR3 is TGCGCCAGCAGCCAATACGACAGCTACGAGCAGTACTTC.

This chain uses TRBV7-2 with TRBJ1-2, with D maybe TRBD1 (6 bases). The CDR3 runs 17 residues. Deletions cut 5 bases from V and 4 bases from J, with 23 bases between. CDR1 SGHTA and CDR2 FQGNSA come from the germline V gene. Here the CDR3 reads CASSQLVSAGVTYGYTF. CDR3 DNA sequence: TGTGCCAGCAGCCAACTGGTATCGGCAGGGGTAACCTATGGCTACACCTTC.

The chain links TRBV4-1 to TRBJ2-5, with TRBD2 identical over 10 bases. Germline-derived CDR1 and CDR2 are MGHRA and YSYEKL. V dropped 1 base and J dropped 5; count of bases not matched to a gene: 1. This CDR3 has 14 residues. CDR3 sequence (DNA): TGCGCCAGCAGCCAAGGGACTAGCGGTGAGACCCAGTACTTC. Translating gives CASSQGTSGETQYF.

V is TRBV5-1 and J is TRBJ1-2; TRBD1 matches at 11 bases. V shed 3 bases, J shed 8 bases, and the junction held 6 bases outside the gene matches. The CDR3 has 14 amino acids. Germline V CDR1 and CDR2: SGHRS, YFSETQ. The DNA of the CDR3 is TGCGCCAGCAGCTACGGACAGGGGGCAGGAGGCTACACCTTC. Protein product: CASSYGQGAGGYTF.

A few counts support this clone. The J gene is TRBJ2-3, the V gene TRBV19, with a weak D call TRBD1 (5 bases). CDR3 length: 14 amino acids. V lost 4 bases and J lost 2, with 10 bases in between. Germline V gene lookup returns CDR1 LNHDA and CDR2 SQIVND (reference sequence). CDR3 region: CASSRGRYTDTQYF. The CDR3 DNA sequence: TGTGCCAGTAGTAGGGGCAGATACACAGATACGCAGTATTTT.

Comments on this clone: Other DNA sequences from this sample encode an identical CDR3 as well. This chain connects TRBV6-1 to TRBJ2-3; 11 bases agree with TRBD2. V was pared by 7 bases and J by 4 bases, with 7 bases of the junction left unmatched. Germline values: CDR1 MNHNS, CDR2 SASEGT. This CDR3 region has 15 residues. CDR3 bases: TGTGCCAGCACGCCTCTAGCGGGAGGATCAGATACGCAGTATTTT. Protein product: CASTPLAGGSDTQYF.

J is TRBJ2-1 and V is TRBV10-3, with 7 bases that match TRBD2. J was trimmed by 0 bases and V by 6 bases; bases with no gene match: 2. The CDR3 consists of 14 residues. CDR1 ENHRY and CDR2 SYGVKD come from the germline V gene. The CDR3 loop is CAIRRESSYNEQFF. The CDR3 DNA sequence: TGTGCCATCAGGCGGGAGAGCTCCTACAATGAGCAGTTCTTC.

DNA of the CDR3: TGTGCCAGCAGACGGACAGGGGTCAGTGGAAACACCATATATTTT. Its protein product is CASRRTGVSGNTIYF. This sequence joins TRBV28 and TRBJ1-3; 9 bases fit TRBD1. The trim removed 6 bases at V and 3 bases at J, leaving 6 bases unmatched. The CDR3 is made up of 15 amino acids. CDR1 is MDHEN, CDR2 SYDVKM, per germline.

This chain uses TRBV5-1 with TRBJ2-7; D perhaps matches TRBD2 (6 bases). CDR3 size: 14 residues. V lost 3 bases, J lost 3 bases, and 13 bases lay in between. The germline gives CDR1 SGHRS, CDR2 YFSETQ. The CDR3 nucleotides read TGCGCCAGCAGCTCTGGGGGGTTAAGCTACGAGCAGTACTTC. This gives the protein CASSSGGLSYEQYF.

CDR3 amino acids: CASSLEGERSYEQYF. The CDR3 DNA reads as TGTGCCAGCAGCTTGGAGGGGGAGCGGTCCTACGAGCAGTACTTC. The V call is TRBV5-4, the J call TRBJ2-7; D is perhaps TRBD1 (6 bases). Germline V gives CDR1 SGHNT, CDR2 YYREEE (reference sequence). Deletions cut 0 bases from V and 1 base from J, with 11 bases between. The CDR3 totals 15 residues.

The J gene is TRBJ2-7, the V gene TRBV29-1; 8 bases map to TRBD1. Germline V CDR1 and CDR2: SQVTM, ANQGSEA. V shed 6 bases, J shed 4 bases, and the junction held 11 bases outside the gene matches. The CDR3 length is 14 residues. CDR3 in DNA: TGCAGCGTCTTGGGAACAGGGGGACCGTACGAGCAGTACTTC. It is translated as CSVLGTGGPYEQYF.

The rearrangement links TRBV14 to TRBJ2-3; D is perhaps TRBD1 (6 bases). The germline CDR1 and CDR2 sequences are SGHDN and FVKESK. With 4 bases removed from V and 5 bases from J, the gap between germline ends came to 13 bases. The CDR3 is 14 residues long. CDR3 nucleotides: TGTGCCAGCAGCCCGGGACACCTCAAAGATACGCAGTATTTT. Amino acids: CASSPGHLKDTQYF.

V is TRBV28 and J is TRBJ2-7; weak D call: TRBD2 (6 bases). Germline loops: CDR1 MDHEN, CDR2 SYDVKM. Deletions cut 1 base from V and 2 bases from J, with 15 bases between. The length of the CDR3 is 16 residues. The CDR3 DNA reads as TGTGCCAGCAGTTTATTGTGGGCTCGGGGGACCTACGAGCAGTACTTC. Translation: CASSLLWARGTYEQYF.

The chain employs TRBV13 and TRBJ2-7, with D maybe TRBD2 (6 bases). This CDR3 is built from 15 residues. Germline V lookup: CDR1 PRHDT, CDR2 FYEKMQ (reference sequence). Trimming took 5 bases from V and 0 from J, leaving 14 bases between them. The CDR3 DNA reads as TGTGCCAGCAGCCAACGGGACTCAAGCTCCTACGAGCAGTACTTC. It specifies CASSQRDSSSYEQYF.

This sequence joins TRBV28 and TRBJ2-5; 10 bases agree with TRBD1. Trimming cost V 10 bases and J 6 bases; bases outside gene matches: 8. The CDR3 is made up of 13 amino acids. Germline V gives CDR1 MDHEN, CDR2 SYDVKM. CDR3 sequence (DNA): TGTGCCATTAGGACAGGGGGAAAAAAGACCCAGTACTTC. Translating it yields CAIRTGGKKTQYF.

CDR3 DNA sequence: TGTGCCACCAGCAGAGACCGGGGGGCTAACTATGGCTACACCTTC. This encodes CATSRDRGANYGYTF. The rearrangement links TRBV15 to TRBJ1-2; D may be TRBD1 (5 bases). CDR3 length: 15 amino acids. Germline CDR1 LNHNV, CDR2 YYDKDF (reference sequence). The V end was cut by 0 bases, the J end by 0 bases, with 8 bases between.

The chain uses TRBV29-1 and TRBJ1-6; 7 bases fit TRBD1. The CDR3 extends over 15 amino acids. V shed 6 bases and J 0 bases; nucleotides not matched to a gene: 5. Germline V gene data show CDR1 as SQVTM and CDR2 as ANQGSEA. CDR3 in DNA: TGCAGCGTCCGGACAGGTCGCTCCTATAATTCACCCCTCCACTTT. It codes for CSVRTGRSYNSPLHF. The variable domain in full, completed from reference TRBV29-1 and TRBJ1-6, reads SAVISQKPSRDICQRGTSLTIQCQVDSQVTMMFWYRQQPGQSLTLIATANQGSEATYESGFVIDKFPISRPNLTFSTLTVSNMSPEDSSIYLCSVRTGRSYNSPLHFGNGTRLTVT.

About this clone: Other nucleotide sequences from this sample produce the same CDR3. This chain joins TRBV7-9 and TRBJ1-1; TRBD1 is a possible D gene (5 bases). The CDR3 is made up of 14 amino acids. Trimming stripped 2 bases from V and 0 bases from J, with 7 bases between. Germline loops: CDR1 SEHNR, CDR2 FQNEAQ (reference sequence). The CDR3 sequence: CASSLQGLNTEAFF. The CDR3 DNA sequence: TGTGCCAGCAGCTTACAGGGATTGAACACTGAAGCTTTCTTT.

This chain joins TRBV14 and TRBJ2-5; the match to TRBD1 covers 7 bases. V shed 4 bases and J 5 bases; nucleotides not matched to a gene: 10. The CDR3 covers 15 residues. From germline, CDR1 is SGHDN and CDR2 FVKESK. CDR3: CASSRRGQPLETQYF. The CDR3 coding sequence is TGTGCCAGCAGCCGCCGGGGACAGCCTCTGGAGACCCAGTACTTC. Using reference TRBV14 and TRBJ2-5 for the parts outside the CDR3, the full variable domain is EAGVTQFPSHSVIEKGQTVTLRCDPISGHDNLYWYRRVMGKEIKFLLHFVKESKQDESGMPNNRFLAERTGGTYSTLKVQPAELEDSGVYFCASSRRGQPLETQYFGPGTRLLVL.

V and J are TRBV27 and TRBJ2-5; D unresolved. Trimming stripped 8 bases from V and 4 bases from J, with 8 bases between. This CDR3 is 11 amino acids long. The germline CDR1 and CDR2 sequences are MNHEY and SMNVEV (reference sequence). DNA of the CDR3: TGTGCCAGCCTCGCCGGAGAGACCCAGTACTTC. It is translated as CASLAGETQYF.

J is TRBJ2-7 and V is TRBV6-5, with 9 bases lining up with TRBD1. The CDR3 contains 15 residues. Germline assignment: CDR1 MNHEY and CDR2 SVGAGI. V dropped 2 bases and J dropped 4; count of bases not matched to a gene: 6. The CDR3 DNA follows: TGTGCCAGCAGTTACGGGGACAGGGCAGGTTACGAGCAGTACTTC. Translated: CASSYGDRAGYEQYF.

The chain is built from TRBV7-2 and TRBJ1-4; weak D call: TRBD1 (6 bases). This CDR3 has 14 residues. Trimming took 8 bases from V and 8 from J, leaving 18 bases between them. Per germline, CDR1 SGHTA and CDR2 FQGNSA. The CDR3 nucleotides read TGTGCCAGCCGAGAGACCCAGGGGAACGAAAAACTGTTTTTT. It yields the protein CASRETQGNEKLFF.

The chain is built from TRBV6-6 and TRBJ2-1; 10 nucleotides match TRBD2. CDR1 MNHNY and CDR2 SVGAGI come from the germline V gene (reference sequence). The CDR3 is 16 residues long. With 6 bases clipped from V and 4 bases from J, the junction kept 9 bases outside the gene matches. The CDR3 DNA sequence: TGTGCCAGCAGCCCCACTAGCGGGGAACGGTACAATGAGCAGTTCTTC. It specifies CASSPTSGERYNEQFF.

This clone was found once. The rearrangement joins TRBV7-2 to TRBJ1-1; maybe TRBD1 (6 bases). V lost 5 bases to trimming and J lost 7 bases, with 14 bases between them. There are 13 residues in the CDR3. Germline lookup yields CDR1 SGHTA and CDR2 FQGNSA. The CDR3 DNA follows: TGTGCCAGCAGCCCCCGGGACAAGGTTGAAGCTTTCTTT. Amino acids: CASSPRDKVEAFF.

The chain recombines TRBV7-8 with TRBJ1-5; D possibly corresponds to TRBD1 (6 bases). Germline CDR1 and CDR2: SGHVS and FQNEAQ. This CDR3 is built from 13 residues. V was clipped by 3 bases and J by 4 bases, with 7 bases between them. The DNA of the CDR3 is TGTGCCAGCAGCTTCGGACAGAATCAGCCCCAGCATTTT. Protein sequence: CASSFGQNQPQHF.

The chain joins TRBV4-1 to TRBJ2-1, with 12 positions matching TRBD2. This CDR3 is built from 16 residues. V trimming: 0 bases; J trimming: 8 bases; junction bases outside the gene matches: 5. Per germline, CDR1 MGHRA and CDR2 YSYEKL. CDR3 sequence: CASSQDPTSGSYEQFF. CDR3 in DNA: TGCGCCAGCAGCCAAGATCCGACTAGCGGGAGTTATGAGCAGTTCTTC.